This paragraph reports one T cell receptor beta chain. Antigen: not known. This CDR3 spans 14 amino acids. Trimming left V 3 bases short and J 2 bases short, with 10 bases between. Germline values: CDR1 KGHSH, CDR2 LQKENI. The data were taken from a study of cytomegalovirus exposure and HLA in healthy donors. Regarding the study as a whole: A later analysis showed TCR association rates differing by HLA locus, peaking at DRB1 and lowest at HLA-C. One later analysis reportedly identified an Asian-associated ancestry cluster that showed fewer N-insertions than the approximately 710-donor mean.

The primer mix had 60 Vbeta and 13 Jbeta primers. The data were produced by immunoSEQ multiplex PCR, yet TCRdb's version contains in-frame clones alone and is incomplete. This table has 150,000 to 200,000 clones, around 77% appearing once. Sequencing used PBMCs. V is TRBV18 and J is TRBJ2-5, with D possibly TRBD1 on 5 matching bases. The TCR was taken from a woman between 40 and 55 years old in good health and CMV-seronegative. The DNA for the CDR3 is TGTGCCAGCTCACCGCAGAACAGGCAAGAGACCCAGTACTTC. Translation gives CASSPQNRQETQYF.